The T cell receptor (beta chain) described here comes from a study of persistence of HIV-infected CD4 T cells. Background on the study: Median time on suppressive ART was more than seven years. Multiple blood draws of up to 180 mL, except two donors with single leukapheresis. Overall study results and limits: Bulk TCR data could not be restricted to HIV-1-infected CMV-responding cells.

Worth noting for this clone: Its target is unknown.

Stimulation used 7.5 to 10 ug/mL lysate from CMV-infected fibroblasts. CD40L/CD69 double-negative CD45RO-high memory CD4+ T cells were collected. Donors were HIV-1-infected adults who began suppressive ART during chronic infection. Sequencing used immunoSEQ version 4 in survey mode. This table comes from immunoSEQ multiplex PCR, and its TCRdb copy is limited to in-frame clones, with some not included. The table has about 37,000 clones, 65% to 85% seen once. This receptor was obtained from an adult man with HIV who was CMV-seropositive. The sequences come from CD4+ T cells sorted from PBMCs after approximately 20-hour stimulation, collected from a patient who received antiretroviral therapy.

The CDR3: CASSVDLRGYEQYF. For the CDR3, the DNA is TGTGCCAGCAGCGTAGACCTGAGGGGCTACGAGCAGTACTTC. This sequence joins TRBV9 and TRBJ2-7, with D possibly called TRBD1 or TRBD2 (5 bases each). The germline V and J ends were trimmed by 0 bases and 3 bases, with 10 bases remaining between them. The CDR3 runs 14 residues. Germline CDR1 and CDR2: SGDLS and YYNGEE. The variable domain in full, completed from reference TRBV9 and TRBJ2-7, reads DSGVTQTPKHLITATGQRVTLRCSPRSGDLSVYWYQQSLDQGLQFLIQYYNGEERAKGNILERFSAQQFPDLHSELNLSSLELGDSALYFCASSVDLRGYEQYFGPGTRLTVT.